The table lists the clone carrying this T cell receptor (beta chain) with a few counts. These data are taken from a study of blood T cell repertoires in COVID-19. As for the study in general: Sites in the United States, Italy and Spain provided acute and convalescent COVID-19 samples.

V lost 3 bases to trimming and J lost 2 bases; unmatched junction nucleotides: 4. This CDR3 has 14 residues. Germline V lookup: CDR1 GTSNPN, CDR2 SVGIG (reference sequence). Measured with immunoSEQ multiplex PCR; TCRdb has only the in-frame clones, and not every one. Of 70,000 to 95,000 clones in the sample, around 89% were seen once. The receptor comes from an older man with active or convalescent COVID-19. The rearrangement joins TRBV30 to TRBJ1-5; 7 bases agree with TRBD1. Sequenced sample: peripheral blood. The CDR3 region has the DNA TGTGCCTGGAGCGCCGGGACAGGCAATCAGCCCCAGCATTTT. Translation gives CAWSAGTGNQPQHF.